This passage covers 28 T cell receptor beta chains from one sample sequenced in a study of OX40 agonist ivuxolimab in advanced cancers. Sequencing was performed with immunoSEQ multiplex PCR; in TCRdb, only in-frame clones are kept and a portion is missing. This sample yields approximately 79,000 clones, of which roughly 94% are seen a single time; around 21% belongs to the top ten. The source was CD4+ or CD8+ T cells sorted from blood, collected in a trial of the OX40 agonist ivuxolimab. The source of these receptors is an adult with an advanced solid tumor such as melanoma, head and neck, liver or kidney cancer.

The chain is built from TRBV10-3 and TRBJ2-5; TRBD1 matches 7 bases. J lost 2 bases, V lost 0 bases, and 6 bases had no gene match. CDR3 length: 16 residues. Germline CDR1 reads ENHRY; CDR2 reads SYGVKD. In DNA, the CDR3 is TGTGCCATCAGTGAGTCAAGGGACAGCCCACAAGAGACCCAGTACTTC. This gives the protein CAISESRDSPQETQYF.

Written as DNA, the CDR3 is TGTGCCAGTAGTATATGGGCAGGGGGGGCGTTGGGGCAGTTCTTC. Translated: CASSIWAGGALGQFF. This chain joins TRBV19 and TRBJ2-1; tentatively, D is TRBD1 or TRBD2 (7 bases each). V gave up 2 bases and J gave up 12 bases, with 20 bases separating them. The CDR3 has 15 residues. Looked up from germline, CDR1 is LNHDA and CDR2 is SQIVND (reference sequence).

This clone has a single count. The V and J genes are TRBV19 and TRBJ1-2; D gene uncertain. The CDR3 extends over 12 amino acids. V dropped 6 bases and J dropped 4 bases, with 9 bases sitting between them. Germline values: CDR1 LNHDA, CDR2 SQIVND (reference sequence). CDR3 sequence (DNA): TGTGCCAGTAGGGGTTTTGCCTATGGCTACACCTTC. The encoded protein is CASRGFAYGYTF.

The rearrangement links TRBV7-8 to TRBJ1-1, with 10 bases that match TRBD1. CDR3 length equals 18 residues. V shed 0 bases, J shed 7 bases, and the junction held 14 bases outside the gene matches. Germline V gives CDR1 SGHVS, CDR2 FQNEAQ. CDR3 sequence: CASSLAGTGALRGLEAFF. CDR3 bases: TGTGCCAGCAGCTTAGCTGGGACAGGGGCCCTTAGGGGCCTTGAAGCTTTCTTT.

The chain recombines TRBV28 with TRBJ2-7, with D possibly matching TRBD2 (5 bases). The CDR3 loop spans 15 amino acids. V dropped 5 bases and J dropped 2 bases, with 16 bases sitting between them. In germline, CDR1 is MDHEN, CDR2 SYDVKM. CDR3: CASSLPSGSTYEQYF. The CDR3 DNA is TGTGCCAGCAGTCTGCCCAGCGGAAGTACCTACGAGCAGTACTTC.

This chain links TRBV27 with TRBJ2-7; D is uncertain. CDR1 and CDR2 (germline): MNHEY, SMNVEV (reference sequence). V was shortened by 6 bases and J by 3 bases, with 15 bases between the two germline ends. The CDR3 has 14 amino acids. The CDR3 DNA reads TGTGCCAGCAGACCAAGCAACCCCCTCTACGAGCAGTACTTC. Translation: CASRPSNPLYEQYF.

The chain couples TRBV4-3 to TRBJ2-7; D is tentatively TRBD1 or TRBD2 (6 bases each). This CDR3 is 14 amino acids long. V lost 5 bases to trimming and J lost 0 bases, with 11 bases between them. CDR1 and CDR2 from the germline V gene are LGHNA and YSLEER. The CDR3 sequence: CASSYGGISYEQYF. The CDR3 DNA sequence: TGCGCCAGCAGCTACGGGGGCATCTCCTACGAGCAGTACTTC.

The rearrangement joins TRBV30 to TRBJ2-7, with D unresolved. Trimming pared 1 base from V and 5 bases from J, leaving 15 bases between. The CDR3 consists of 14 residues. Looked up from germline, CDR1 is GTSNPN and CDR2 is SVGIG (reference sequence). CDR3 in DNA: TGTGCCTGGAGTGCCGCGGCGAATTTTGACGAGCAGTACTTC. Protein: CAWSAAANFDEQYF.

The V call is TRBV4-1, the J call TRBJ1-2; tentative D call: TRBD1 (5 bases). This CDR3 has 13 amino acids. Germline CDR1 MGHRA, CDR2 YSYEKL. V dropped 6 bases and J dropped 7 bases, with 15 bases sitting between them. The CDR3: CASSGPGNGGYTF. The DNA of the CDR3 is TGCGCCAGCAGTGGCCCAGGGAATGGTGGCTACACCTTC.

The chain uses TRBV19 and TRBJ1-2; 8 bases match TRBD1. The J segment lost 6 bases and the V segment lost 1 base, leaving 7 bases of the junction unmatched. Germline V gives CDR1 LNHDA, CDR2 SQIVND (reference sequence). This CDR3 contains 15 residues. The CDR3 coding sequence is TGTGCCAGTAGTATAGGTTCGGACAGGGAGGATGGCTACACCTTC. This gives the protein CASSIGSDREDGYTF.

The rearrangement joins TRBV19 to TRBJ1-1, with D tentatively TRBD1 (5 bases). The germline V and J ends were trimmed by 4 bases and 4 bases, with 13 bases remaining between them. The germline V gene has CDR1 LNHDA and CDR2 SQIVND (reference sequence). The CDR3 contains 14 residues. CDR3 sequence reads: CASSTAGRGTEAFF. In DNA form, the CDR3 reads TGTGCCAGTAGTACTGCGGGAAGGGGCACTGAAGCTTTCTTT.

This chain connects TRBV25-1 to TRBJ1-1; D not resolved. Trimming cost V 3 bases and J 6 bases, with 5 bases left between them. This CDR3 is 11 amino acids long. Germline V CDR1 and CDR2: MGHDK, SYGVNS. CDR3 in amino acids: CASSEMAEAFF. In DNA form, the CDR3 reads TGTGCCAGCAGTGAGATGGCTGAAGCTTTCTTT.

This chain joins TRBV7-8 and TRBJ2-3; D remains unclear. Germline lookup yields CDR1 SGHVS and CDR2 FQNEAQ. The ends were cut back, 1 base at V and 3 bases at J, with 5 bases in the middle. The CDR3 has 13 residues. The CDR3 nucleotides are TGTGCCAGCAGCTTAGGTGGTACAGATACGCAGTATTTT. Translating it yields CASSLGGTDTQYF.

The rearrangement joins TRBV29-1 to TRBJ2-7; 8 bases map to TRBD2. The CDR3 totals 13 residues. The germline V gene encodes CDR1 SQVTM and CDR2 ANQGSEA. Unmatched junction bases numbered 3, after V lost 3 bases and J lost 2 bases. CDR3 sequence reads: CSVDNGGAYEQYF. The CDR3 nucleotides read TGCAGCGTTGATAACGGGGGGGCCTACGAGCAGTACTTC.

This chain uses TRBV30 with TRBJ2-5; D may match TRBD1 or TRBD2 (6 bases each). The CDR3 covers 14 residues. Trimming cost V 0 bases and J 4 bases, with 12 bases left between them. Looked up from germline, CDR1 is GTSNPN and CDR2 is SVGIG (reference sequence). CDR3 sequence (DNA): TGTGCCTGGAGTGTAAACGGGGGCATAGAGACCCAGTACTTC. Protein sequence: CAWSVNGGIETQYF.

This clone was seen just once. DNA of the CDR3: TGTGCCTGGAGTCCCAGAGATACGCAGTATTTT. Translation: CAWSPRDTQYF. This rearrangement joins TRBV30 to TRBJ2-3; D remains unclear. V was cut by 2 bases and J by 5 bases, with 5 bases left in between. This CDR3 comprises 11 residues. Germline CDR1 is GTSNPN and CDR2 is SVGIG (reference sequence).

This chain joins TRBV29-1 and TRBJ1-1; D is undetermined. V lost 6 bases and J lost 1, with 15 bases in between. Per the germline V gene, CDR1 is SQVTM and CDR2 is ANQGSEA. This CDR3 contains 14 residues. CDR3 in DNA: TGCAGCGTGGCGCGGGGAAATGGGAACACTGAAGCTTTCTTT. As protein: CSVARGNGNTEAFF.

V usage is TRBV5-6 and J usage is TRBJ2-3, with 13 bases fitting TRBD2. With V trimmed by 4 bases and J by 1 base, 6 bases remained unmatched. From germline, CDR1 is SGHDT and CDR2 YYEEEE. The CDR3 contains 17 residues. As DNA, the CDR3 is TGTGCCAGCAGCCCGGGACTAGCGGGATGGGGCACAGATACGCAGTATTTT. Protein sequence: CASSPGLAGWGTDTQYF.

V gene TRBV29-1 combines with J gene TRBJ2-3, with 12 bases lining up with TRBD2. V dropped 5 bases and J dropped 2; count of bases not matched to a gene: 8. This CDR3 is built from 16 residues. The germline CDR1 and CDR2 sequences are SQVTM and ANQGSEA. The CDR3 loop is CSVTGTSGFNTDTQYF. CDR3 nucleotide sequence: TGCAGCGTTACCGGGACTAGCGGGTTTAACACAGATACGCAGTATTTT.

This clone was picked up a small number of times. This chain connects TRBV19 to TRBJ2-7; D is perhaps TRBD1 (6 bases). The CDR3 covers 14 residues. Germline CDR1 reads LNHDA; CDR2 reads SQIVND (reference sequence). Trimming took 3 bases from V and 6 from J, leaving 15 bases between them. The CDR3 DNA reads TGTGCCAGTAGTATTCGGGCAGGGGTGCGCGAGCAGTACTTC. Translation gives CASSIRAGVREQYF.

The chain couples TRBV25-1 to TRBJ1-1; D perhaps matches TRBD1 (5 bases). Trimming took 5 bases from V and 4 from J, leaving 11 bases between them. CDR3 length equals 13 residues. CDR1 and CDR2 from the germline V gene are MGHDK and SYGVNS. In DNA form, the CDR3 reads TGTGCCAGCAGTCGGGGTGGGGCCACTGAAGCTTTCTTT. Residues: CASSRGGATEAFF.

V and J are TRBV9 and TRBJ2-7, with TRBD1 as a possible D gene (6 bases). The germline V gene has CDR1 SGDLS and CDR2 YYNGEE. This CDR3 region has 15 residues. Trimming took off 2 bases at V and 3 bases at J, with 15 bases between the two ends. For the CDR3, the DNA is TGTGCCAGCAGCGTTTATAAGGACAGCTTCTACGAGCAGTACTTC. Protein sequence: CASSVYKDSFYEQYF.

The CDR3: CASSQVTGDTEAFF. CDR3 DNA: TGCGCCAGCAGCCAAGTAACGGGGGACACTGAAGCTTTCTTT. This chain joins TRBV4-3 and TRBJ1-1, with D tentatively TRBD1 (5 bases). This CDR3 is built from 14 residues. Germline assignment: CDR1 LGHNA and CDR2 YSLEER. V lost 1 base and J 3 bases, leaving 9 bases between the germline ends.

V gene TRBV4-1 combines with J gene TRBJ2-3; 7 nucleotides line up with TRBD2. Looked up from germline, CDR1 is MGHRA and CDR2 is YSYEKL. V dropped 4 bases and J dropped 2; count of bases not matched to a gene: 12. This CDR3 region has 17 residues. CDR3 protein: CASSPSGRGYPTDTQYF. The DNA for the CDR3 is TGCGCCAGCAGCCCCAGCGGGCGGGGGTACCCCACAGATACGCAGTATTTT.

The CDR3 is CASSYAQTGAEAFF. In DNA, the CDR3 is TGTGCCAGCAGTTACGCCCAAACAGGAGCTGAAGCTTTCTTT. This chain uses TRBV6-5 with TRBJ1-1; D is perhaps TRBD1 (5 bases). Trimming took off 2 bases at V and 6 bases at J, with 13 bases between the two ends. The CDR3 has 14 amino acids. From germline, CDR1 is MNHEY and CDR2 SVGAGI.

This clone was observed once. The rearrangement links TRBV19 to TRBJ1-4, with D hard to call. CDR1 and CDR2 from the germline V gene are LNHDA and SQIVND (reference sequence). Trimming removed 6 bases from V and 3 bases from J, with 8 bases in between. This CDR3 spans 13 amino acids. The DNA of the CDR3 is TGTGCCAGTAGGATGGTTGCTAATGAAAAACTGTTTTTT. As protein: CASRMVANEKLFF.

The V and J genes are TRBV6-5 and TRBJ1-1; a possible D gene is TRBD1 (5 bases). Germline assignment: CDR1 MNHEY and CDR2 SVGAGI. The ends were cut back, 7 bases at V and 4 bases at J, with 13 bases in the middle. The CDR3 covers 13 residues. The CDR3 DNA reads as TGTGCCAGCACCCTCGGACATGGCACTGAAGCTTTCTTT. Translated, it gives CASTLGHGTEAFF.

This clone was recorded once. The CDR3 coding sequence is TGTGCCAGCAGATCCTACAGGGACCTGAAGGACGGGGCCAACGTCCTGACTTTC. Protein: CASRSYRDLKDGANVLTF. The chain has TRBV28 and TRBJ2-6, with a weak D call TRBD1 (6 bases). CDR1 is MDHEN, CDR2 SYDVKM, per germline. The CDR3 is made up of 18 amino acids. V lost 6 bases, J lost 4 bases, and 22 bases lay in between.